This TCR beta chain was identified in a study of monozygotic twins with inflammatory bowel disease. TCR libraries each used approximately 3,200 ng of total RNA. The template-switching step introduced UMIs that carried a 6-nucleotide sample barcode. Nested PCRs of 16 and 9 cycles, two in total, were run on TCRalpha and TCRbeta cDNA. TCRdb re-called the 5' RACE reads; one entry per CDR3 protein, DNA not given. The repertoire shows approximately 330,000 distinct CDR3 sequences; the top ten hold 2% to 2.5%. The TCR sequence derives from a human donor with ulcerative colitis or Crohn's disease, or a healthy co-twin of an affected twin (not recorded which). Sequencing input: blood.

The CDR3 sequence is CASSLASGQVNYGYTF. The chain recombines TRBV12-3 or TRBV12-4 with TRBJ1-2; checking the TCRdb D call of TRBD1 is not possible without DNA. The CDR3 extends over 16 amino acids.